These T cell receptor beta chains were read from a single sample in a study of T cells after yellow fever vaccination. In TCRdb, the 5' RACE reads were re-called with MiXCR into one record per CDR3 protein. Altogether 300,000 or so distinct CDR3 sequences are present, 8.5% to 10% being singletons, with the ten largest covering 3% to 4%. The starting material was CD4+ T cells sorted from PBMCs, obtained 5 days after the yellow fever booster vaccination. Every receptor here comes from a man aged 18 to 30 who received the YFV17D yellow fever vaccine. Each CDR3 is given with its conserved first and last residue. A D gene is named only where the DNA matches it firmly. For some rows the clone size is stated as once, few or many, or as a class when expanded; others skip it.

.,12,TRBV5-1,.,TRBJ2-7,TGCGCCAGCAGCCAGGACCACGACGAGCAGTACTTC,CASSQDHDEQYF
few,20,TRBV7-7,.,TRBJ2-2,TGTGCCAGCAGCTTAAATCGATTACAGGGTCTTGGGAGTATCACCGGGGAGCTGTTTTTT,CASSLNRLQGLGSITGELFF
few,15,TRBV3-1,.,TRBJ2-7,TGTGCCAGCAGCCAAGGTCGGGACGGGACCTACGAGCAGTACTTC,CASSQGRDGTYEQYF
many,18,TRBV21-1,.,TRBJ2-5,TGTGCCAGCAGCAAAGCGCGTGACGGGGTGAGATACCAAGAGACCCAGTACTTC,CASSKARDGVRYQETQYF
many,14,TRBV6-2/TRBV6-3,.,TRBJ2-7,TGTGCCAGCACCAAAACGGGGACGGGTTACGAGCAGTACTTC,CASTKTGTGYEQYF
few,18,TRBV7-2,TRBD2,TRBJ2-5,TGTGCCAGCAGCTTAGCGTCTAGCGGGGGGGCTTTGGTAGAGACCCAGTACTTC,CASSLASSGGALVETQYF
many,13,TRBV11-2,.,TRBJ1-5,TGTGCCAGCAGCCTCGGGAGAAATCAGCCCCAGCATTTT,CASSLGRNQPQHF
.,14,TRBV3-1,.,TRBJ1-1,TGTGCCAGCAGCCAATCGGAACTGAACACTGAAGCTTTCTTT,CASSQSELNTEAFF
.,14,TRBV20-1,.,TRBJ1-3,TGCAGTGCGCTCAAGGGTGACTCTGGAAACACCATATATTTT,CSALKGDSGNTIYF
many,14,TRBV3-1,TRBD1,TRBJ1-2,TGTGCCAGCAGCCAGCGTTCGACAGGGGACGGCTACACCTTC,CASSQRSTGDGYTF
few,14,TRBV6-2/TRBV6-3,.,TRBJ2-1,TGTGCCAGCAAGCATGATGGGGGGCCGTTTGAGCAGTTCTTC,CASKHDGGPFEQFF
few,11,TRBV28,.,TRBJ2-6,TGTGCCAGCAGTTCACAGGGAGTCCCCTCTTTC,CASSSQGVPSF
few,12,TRBV5-1,.,TRBJ1-1,TGCGCCAGCAGGTTTGGTGACAGTGAAGCTTTCTTT,CASRFGDSEAFF
few,17,TRBV5-1,TRBD1,TRBJ2-6,TGCGCCAGCAGCCCCGGGACAGGACTCTCTGGGGCCAACGTCCTGACTTTC,CASSPGTGLSGANVLTF
.,14,TRBV27,TRBD2,TRBJ2-1,TGTGCCAGCAGCGCCGGGACTAGTGGCAATGAGCAGTTCTTC,CASSAGTSGNEQFF
.,12,TRBV2,.,TRBJ1-1,TGTGCCAGCAGTGAAGCGCGGTCTGAAGCTTTCTTT,CASSEARSEAFF
few,16,TRBV24-1,.,TRBJ2-2,TGTGCCACCAGTGATTCAGGGGCTACGAACACCGGGGAGCTGTTTTTT,CATSDSGATNTGELFF
few,16,TRBV7-8,TRBD1,TRBJ1-6,TGTGCCAGCAGCTTAGTAACGGGACAGGGTAGTTCACCCCTCCACTTT,CASSLVTGQGSSPLHF
many,17,TRBV29-1,.,TRBJ2-6,TGCAGCGTTTCCCCTCGAGGGACCCGCTCTGGGGCCAACGTCCTGACTTTC,CSVSPRGTRSGANVLTF
many,15,TRBV5-1,.,TRBJ2-1,TGCGCCAGCAGGTTGGGCGGGTCCTCCTACAATGAGCAGTTCTTC,CASRLGGSSYNEQFF
.,15,TRBV5-4,.,TRBJ2-3,TGTGCCAGCAGCTTCACCAGCGTTGGCACAGATACGCAGTATTTT,CASSFTSVGTDTQYF
.,20,TRBV7-2,.,TRBJ1-2,TGTGCCAGCAGCTTACCCCCCCGTAGGAGGCGGGACGATACCCGGCGGGGCTACACCTTC,CASSLPPRRRRDDTRRGYTF
few,15,TRBV7-6,.,TRBJ1-5,TGTGCCAGCAGCTTAGAAGCGGGTAGCAATCAGCCCCAGCATTTT,CASSLEAGSNQPQHF
few,15,TRBV7-9,.,TRBJ2-2,TGTGCCAGCAGCTTAGTGGCTTCGGGCACCGGGGAGCTGTTTTTT,CASSLVASGTGELFF
few,14,TRBV3-1,.,TRBJ1-5,TGTGCCAGCAGCCTAGGATGGACGGATCAGCCCCAGCATTTT,CASSLGWTDQPQHF
many,15,TRBV20-1,TRBD1,TRBJ2-7,TGCAGTGCTAGCCTCCCGGGGGACAGGTCCTACGAGCAGTACTTC,CSASLPGDRSYEQYF
.,13,TRBV12-5,.,TRBJ1-5,TGTGCTAGTGGCCAGGGTTCCGGGCAGCCCCAGCATTTT,CASGQGSGQPQHF
.,15,TRBV2,.,TRBJ2-2,TGTGCCAGCACGGCTGGACTCGCGGGCACCGGGGAGCTGTTTTTT,CASTAGLAGTGELFF
.,13,TRBV2,TRBD1,TRBJ1-1,TGTGCCAGCAGTGAAGGGACAGGGGCTGAAGCTTTCTTT,CASSEGTGAEAFF
many,14,TRBV5-1,.,TRBJ1-1,TGCGCCAGCAGCTTGGAGGCTTCGAACACTGAAGCTTTCTTT,CASSLEASNTEAFF
.,15,TRBV20-1,.,TRBJ2-3,TGCAGTGCTAGAGATGGGCAACGGTACACAGATACGCAGTATTTT,CSARDGQRYTDTQYF
few,14,TRBV24-1,TRBD1,TRBJ2-1,TGTGCCACCAGTGAGGCAGGGGGTAAAAATGAGCAGTTCTTC,CATSEAGGKNEQFF
.,13,TRBV29-1,TRBD1,TRBJ1-2,TGCAGCGTTGAAAAGGACAGGAGCTATGGCTACACCTTC,CSVEKDRSYGYTF
.,13,TRBV7-3,.,TRBJ2-7,TGTGCCAGCAGCCTCTCCCCGGGCTACCAGCAGTACTTC,CASSLSPGYQQYF
.,13,TRBV7-9,.,TRBJ1-2,TGTGCCAGCAGCCCGCAGGGGTTTGGTGGCTACACCTTC,CASSPQGFGGYTF
few,12,TRBV29-1,.,TRBJ2-7,TGCAGCGTTGAAGATTTTAACTACGAGCAGTACTTC,CSVEDFNYEQYF
.,16,TRBV15,TRBD2,TRBJ2-3,TGTGCCACCAGCAGGGTAGCGGGGGACCTCACAGATACGCAGTATTTT,CATSRVAGDLTDTQYF
.,15,TRBV7-2,TRBD2,TRBJ2-3,TGTGCCAGCACCCTAGCGGGGTATAGCACAGATACGCAGTATTTT,CASTLAGYSTDTQYF
.,12,TRBV2,.,TRBJ1-1,TGTGCCAGCAGTGCGCAGGGGCCATGGGCTTTCTTT,CASSAQGPWAFF
.,12,TRBV9,.,TRBJ1-2,TGTGCCAGCAGCGGTACTTTCTTGGGCTACACCTTC,CASSGTFLGYTF
.,11,TRBV20-1,.,TRBJ2-7,TGCAGTGCCAGGGAAAAGGACGAGCAGTACTTC,CSAREKDEQYF
.,16,TRBV4-1,TRBD1,TRBJ2-5,TGCGCCAGCAGCCAACCGGGACAGGGAGGGTCGGAGACCCAGTACTTC,CASSQPGQGGSETQYF
.,12,TRBV20-1,.,TRBJ1-1,TGCAGTGCTAGAACAGGGTTTGGTGAAGCTTTCTTT,CSARTGFGEAFF
.,13,TRBV14,.,TRBJ2-2,TGTGCCAGCAGCTCCAAGCGCACCGGGGAGCTGTTTTTT,CASSSKRTGELFF
.,15,TRBV7-9,.,TRBJ2-2,TGTGCCAGCAGCCCCCAGCAGTGGGGAACCGGGGAGCTGTTTTTT,CASSPQQWGTGELFF
few,16,TRBV6-5,.,TRBJ2-6,TGTGCCAGCAGTGCCGGACGGGGCTCTGGGGCCAACGTCCTGACTTTC,CASSAGRGSGANVLTF
few,13,TRBV2,.,TRBJ1-2,TGTGCCAGCAGTGAGGCAGGGAACTATGGCTACACCTTC,CASSEAGNYGYTF
.,17,TRBV10-3,.,TRBJ2-6,TGTGCCATCAACCCGGGACGAACGAGCTCTGGGGCCAACGTCCTGACTTTC,CAINPGRTSSGANVLTF
.,14,TRBV5-1,.,TRBJ2-5,TGCGCCAGCAGCTTGAGTCAGCTCCAAGAGACCCAGTACTTC,CASSLSQLQETQYF
few,15,TRBV7-2,.,TRBJ2-1,TGTGCCAGCAGCCGAGGGGGGGGGCCGAACAATGAGCAGTTCTTC,CASSRGGGPNNEQFF
.,14,TRBV5-1,.,TRBJ1-2,TGCGCCAGCAGCTTGGAGACAGCTAACTATGGCTACACCTTC,CASSLETANYGYTF
.,14,TRBV7-2,.,TRBJ2-2,TGTGCCAGCAGCTACGGGGCGGACACCGGGGAGCTGTTTTTT,CASSYGADTGELFF
.,14,TRBV2,TRBD1,TRBJ2-7,TGTGCCAGCACCGGACAGGGGTCATTCTACGAGCAGTACTTC,CASTGQGSFYEQYF